Following are 28 T cell receptor beta chains from one sample sequenced in a study of control samples from healthy donors and cancer patients. Method: immunoSEQ multiplex PCR; TCRdb's copy keeps in-frame clones and lacks some. The profile shows approximately 83,000 clones, more than 85% of them singletons. Sequencing was carried out using blood. These receptors were taken from a woman aged 30 to 39 in good health.

This clone appeared once. The chain uses TRBV7-9 and TRBJ1-1; maybe TRBD1 (6 bases). From germline, CDR1 is SEHNR and CDR2 FQNEAQ (reference sequence). The CDR3 totals 14 residues. V was clipped by 5 bases and J by 10 bases, with 20 bases between them. CDR3 residues: CASSPYPRQDRAFF. CDR3 nucleotide sequence: TGTGCCAGCAGCCCATACCCCCGACAGGATCGAGCTTTCTTT.

V and J are TRBV4-1 and TRBJ1-1; D unclear. V was clipped by 1 base and J by 0 bases, with 15 bases between them. Per germline, CDR1 MGHRA and CDR2 YSYEKL. The CDR3 has 17 amino acids. CDR3 loop: CASSQVGTKYLNTEAFF. The CDR3, as DNA: TGCGCCAGCAGCCAAGTTGGCACAAAGTACCTGAACACTGAAGCTTTCTTT.

This rearrangement joins TRBV3-1 (or the pseudogene TRBV3-2) to TRBJ1-2; 11 bases line up with TRBD1. The CDR3 totals 16 residues. The germline CDR1 and CDR2 sequences are LGHDT and YNNKEL (reference sequence). Unmatched junction bases numbered 0, after V lost 0 bases and J lost 0 bases. The CDR3, as DNA: TGTGCCAGCAGCCAAGAGGGACAGGGGGCTAACTATGGCTACACCTTC. Translation: CASSQEGQGANYGYTF.

The chain is built from TRBV19 and TRBJ1-5, with 7 positions matching TRBD1. The CDR3 consists of 14 residues. With V trimmed by 3 bases and J by 3 bases, 2 bases remained unmatched. Germline V gives CDR1 LNHDA, CDR2 SQIVND (reference sequence). Here the CDR3 DNA reads TGTGCCAGTAGTATCAGGGGGTACAATCAGCCCCAGCATTTT. Its protein product is CASSIRGYNQPQHF.

The chain combines TRBV2 with TRBJ2-6; 10 bases map to TRBD1. The CDR3 is 15 amino acids. The ends lost 7 bases at V and 1 base at J; junction bases unmatched: 1. Looked up from germline, CDR1 is SNHLY and CDR2 is FYNNEI. The CDR3 sequence is CASKDRGSGANVLTF. CDR3 sequence (DNA): TGTGCCAGCAAGGACAGGGGGTCTGGGGCCAACGTCCTGACTTTC.

The gene calls are TRBV4-1 and TRBJ1-1; D remains ambiguous. The length of the CDR3 is 13 residues. Germline CDR1 MGHRA, CDR2 YSYEKL. Trimming took off 1 base at V and 7 bases at J, with 10 bases between the two ends. CDR3 region: CASSQGGMGEAFF. CDR3 in DNA: TGCGCCAGCAGCCAAGGGGGTATGGGTGAAGCTTTCTTT.

V gene TRBV6-2 or TRBV6-3 combines with J gene TRBJ1-5; maybe TRBD1 (5 bases). Germline lookup yields CDR1 MNHEY and CDR2 SVGEGT. Trimming pared 0 bases from V and 4 bases from J, leaving 10 bases between. The CDR3 extends over 15 amino acids. CDR3 region: CASSYSMGTNQPQHF. CDR3 DNA sequence: TGTGCCAGCAGTTACTCCATGGGGACGAATCAGCCCCAGCATTTT.

The V gene is TRBV12-3 or TRBV12-4, the J gene TRBJ2-5; D call uncertain. This CDR3 has 12 residues. V dropped 2 bases and J dropped 5 bases, with 6 bases sitting between them. CDR3 amino acids: CASSLNVETQYF. The CDR3 nucleotides read TGTGCCAGCAGTTTAAATGTGGAGACCCAGTACTTC.

This chain uses TRBV7-9 with TRBJ2-1; tentatively, D is TRBD2 (6 bases). With 3 bases removed from V and 3 bases from J, the gap between germline ends came to 15 bases. This CDR3 has 16 amino acids. The germline CDR1 and CDR2 sequences are SEHNR and FQNEAQ (reference sequence). CDR3 amino acids: CASSFQLARDYNEQFF. CDR3 sequence (DNA): TGTGCCAGCAGCTTCCAACTAGCACGGGACTACAATGAGCAGTTCTTC.

V is TRBV28 and J is TRBJ2-7; D is tentatively TRBD1 or TRBD2 (5 bases each). The V end was cut by 2 bases, the J end by 3 bases, with 5 bases between. CDR3 size: 12 residues. Germline assignment: CDR1 MDHEN and CDR2 SYDVKM. CDR3 DNA: TGTGCCAGCAGTTTAGGGGGCTACGAGCAGTACTTC. Protein product: CASSLGGYEQYF. The variable domain in full, with the rest retrieved from reference TRBV28 and TRBJ2-7, is DVKVTQSSRYLVKRTGEKVFLECVQDMDHENMFWYRQDPGLGLRLIYFSYDVKMKEKGDIPEGYSVSREKKERFSLILESASTNQTSMYLCASSLGGYEQYFGPGTRLTVT.

V gene TRBV28 combines with J gene TRBJ1-2; D is perhaps TRBD1 (5 bases). The V end was cut by 4 bases, the J end by 4 bases, with 10 bases between. Germline V gives CDR1 MDHEN, CDR2 SYDVKM. CDR3 length: 13 amino acids. CDR3 in amino acids: CASSSLGLYGYTF. For the CDR3, the DNA is TGTGCCAGCAGTTCCCTGGGGCTCTATGGCTACACCTTC.

This chain joins TRBV4-1 and TRBJ2-3; 8 bases line up with TRBD2. Germline V lookup: CDR1 MGHRA, CDR2 YSYEKL. The CDR3 loop spans 16 amino acids. With V trimmed by 0 bases and J by 3 bases, 5 bases remained unmatched. The CDR3 spells CASSQESGGPTDTQYF. The CDR3 DNA reads as TGCGCCAGCAGCCAAGAATCGGGAGGGCCGACAGATACGCAGTATTTT.

The CDR3 region is CASSAPSRGRGANVLTF. The CDR3, as DNA: TGTGCCAGCAGCGCCCCTTCCAGGGGAAGGGGGGCCAACGTCCTGACTTTC. The V and J genes are TRBV9 and TRBJ2-6, with D perhaps matching TRBD1 (6 bases). Looked up from germline, CDR1 is SGDLS and CDR2 is YYNGEE. V was cut by 3 bases and J by 4 bases, with 17 bases left in between. The CDR3 sequence is 17 residues long.

The chain links TRBV27 to TRBJ1-2; D remains unclear. The germline V gene encodes CDR1 MNHEY and CDR2 SMNVEV (reference sequence). The CDR3 runs to 13 residues. V lost 2 bases and J 4 bases, leaving 8 bases between the germline ends. The CDR3 is CASSLNRRYGYTF. The CDR3 region has the DNA TGTGCCAGCAGTTTAAACCGCCGCTATGGCTACACCTTC.

The gene calls are TRBV7-9 and TRBJ2-1; D remains ambiguous. Trimming removed 2 bases from V and 7 bases from J, with 12 bases in between. Germline V gene data show CDR1 as SEHNR and CDR2 as FQNEAQ (reference sequence). This CDR3 spans 14 amino acids. DNA for the CDR3: TGTGCCAGCAGCTTAAGTTCGTTCGGGAATGAGCAGTTCTTC. It codes for CASSLSSFGNEQFF.

This chain uses TRBV3-1 (or the pseudogene TRBV3-2) with TRBJ2-1; TRBD2 might be the D (6 bases). V lost 8 bases and J 8 bases, leaving 22 bases between the germline ends. Germline loops: CDR1 LGHDT, CDR2 YNNKEL (reference sequence). CDR3 length: 15 residues. CDR3 DNA sequence: TGTGCCAGCCTGGGAGCGGTCAACGGCGGGGATGAGCAGTTCTTC. This translates into CASLGAVNGGDEQFF.

The V and J genes are TRBV6-2 or TRBV6-3 and TRBJ2-1; no reliable D call. CDR1 is MNHEY and CDR2 is SVGEGT in the germline V gene. V lost 2 bases and J 9 bases, leaving 14 bases between the germline ends. This CDR3 spans 14 amino acids. The CDR3 loop reads CASSYPGAPSEQFF. For the CDR3, the DNA is TGTGCCAGCAGTTACCCCGGAGCCCCCTCTGAGCAGTTCTTC.

J is TRBJ2-5 and V is TRBV30, with 11 bases that match TRBD2. This CDR3 is built from 19 residues. Trimming at V came to 4 bases and at J to 1 base, leaving 17 bases not matched to a gene. CDR1 GTSNPN and CDR2 SVGIG come from the germline V gene (reference sequence). The CDR3 DNA is TGTGCCTGGATCCCCTGGACTAGCGGGCGTGGTCCCTCCCAAGAGACCCAGTACTTC. This codes for CAWIPWTSGRGPSQETQYF.

The rearrangement links TRBV19 to TRBJ2-3; D tentatively reads TRBD1 or TRBD2 (5 bases each). The CDR3 totals 14 residues. V was trimmed by 7 bases and J by 2 bases, leaving 13 bases between them. CDR1 is LNHDA and CDR2 is SQIVND in the germline V gene (reference sequence). The CDR3 DNA follows: TGTGCCAGTACTCCTGGTGGGACCACAGATACGCAGTATTTT. Its protein product is CASTPGGTTDTQYF.

The chain has TRBV27 and TRBJ1-3, with D possibly matching TRBD1 (5 bases). The germline gives CDR1 MNHEY, CDR2 SMNVEV (reference sequence). Between the trimmed V and J ends, which lost 5 bases and 0 bases, there was a span of 14 bases. This CDR3 contains 16 residues. CDR3 loop: CASSPRDSSSGNTIYF. CDR3 in DNA: TGTGCCAGCAGTCCAAGGGACTCGAGCTCTGGAAACACCATATATTTT.

This chain connects TRBV7-3 to TRBJ2-7; tentatively, D is TRBD1 or TRBD2 (5 bases each). The V end lost 5 bases, the J end lost 7 bases, and 21 bases lay between the germline ends. CDR1 SGHTA and CDR2 FQGTGA come from the germline V gene. The CDR3 is 15 amino acids. The CDR3 DNA sequence: TGTGCCAGCAGCCTGAGTCCCGGGACCTTCCAGGAGCAGTACTTC. It yields the protein CASSLSPGTFQEQYF.

The V call is TRBV7-9, the J call TRBJ1-2; 7 nucleotides match TRBD1. J gave up 6 bases and V 6 bases, and 10 bases lay outside the gene matches. Germline lookup yields CDR1 SEHNR and CDR2 FQNEAQ (reference sequence). This CDR3 comprises 14 residues. The CDR3 nucleotides are TGTGCCAGCAGTCCGGACAGGCCCCTTGATGGCTACACCTTC. Translated, it gives CASSPDRPLDGYTF.

V is TRBV24-1 and J is TRBJ2-2; a weak D match, TRBD2 (6 bases). Trimming shortened V by 3 bases and J by 4 bases, and 14 bases separated the two germline ends. From germline, CDR1 is KGHDR and CDR2 SFDVKD. This CDR3 comprises 16 residues. The CDR3 DNA follows: TGTGCCACCAGTGATCCGACGGGGGAAGGCACCGGGGAGCTGTTTTTT. It codes for CATSDPTGEGTGELFF.

The chain employs TRBV30 and TRBJ2-3, with TRBD1 identical over 8 bases. The ends lost 5 bases at V and 2 bases at J; junction bases unmatched: 6. Per the germline V gene, CDR1 is GTSNPN and CDR2 is SVGIG (reference sequence). This CDR3 spans 14 amino acids. CDR3 sequence reads: CAWAGTGITDTQYF. For the CDR3, the DNA is TGTGCCTGGGCCGGGACAGGCATCACAGATACGCAGTATTTT.

The chain combines TRBV5-1 with TRBJ2-4; 7 bases map to TRBD1. Per germline, CDR1 SGHRS and CDR2 YFSETQ. This CDR3 is built from 12 residues. The junction had 0 bases not matched to a gene; V was cut back by 5 bases and J by 4 bases. The CDR3 here is CASRGQKNIQYF. As DNA, the CDR3 is TGCGCCAGCAGGGGACAGAAAAACATTCAGTACTTC.

The V gene is TRBV6-1, the J gene TRBJ1-6; unclear D gene. Germline loops: CDR1 MNHNS, CDR2 SASEGT. V was trimmed by 0 bases and J by 6 bases, leaving 6 bases between them. This CDR3 comprises 14 residues. The CDR3 region has the DNA TGTGCCAGCAGTGAAGCTGAGGTTAATTCACCCCTCCACTTT. It is translated as CASSEAEVNSPLHF.

V usage is TRBV6-5 and J usage is TRBJ2-7; D gene ambiguous. The CDR3 spans 12 residues. In germline, CDR1 is MNHEY, CDR2 SVGAGI. Trimming took off 7 bases at V and 4 bases at J, with 11 bases between the two ends. The CDR3 here is CASTANLYEQYF. CDR3 nucleotides: TGTGCCAGCACTGCCAACTTGTACGAGCAGTACTTC.

V gene TRBV9 combines with J gene TRBJ1-2, with 10 bases that match TRBD1. Germline CDR1 and CDR2: SGDLS and YYNGEE. V was pared by 3 bases and J by 4 bases, with 12 bases of the junction left unmatched. This CDR3 has 17 residues. The CDR3 bases are TGTGCCAGCAGCGCGGACGACAGGGGGCTTTTGATCTATGGCTACACCTTC. It specifies CASSADDRGLLIYGYTF.